What follows are 6 T cell receptor beta chains derived from one specimen sequenced in a study of T cell responses to AZD1222 COVID-19 vaccine. Sequencing was performed with immunoSEQ multiplex PCR; in TCRdb, only in-frame clones are kept and a portion is missing. The sample holds about 55,000 clones, around 92% seen once. Sequencing was performed on peripheral blood, taken on day 0 of AZD1222 vaccination. Source of these receptors: an adult in good health.

The chain carries TRBV7-2 and TRBJ2-7; D might be TRBD2 (6 bases). The CDR3 extends over 14 amino acids. V lost 2 bases and J lost 3, with 11 bases in between. CDR1 and CDR2 (germline): SGHTA, FQGNSA. The CDR3 DNA reads TGTGCCAGCAGCTTATTTGGGGGGAGCTACGAGCAGTACTTC. It yields the protein CASSLFGGSYEQYF.

The chain employs TRBV7-9 and TRBJ1-1; no reliable D call. Germline V gene data show CDR1 as SEHNR and CDR2 as FQNEAQ (reference sequence). The CDR3 runs 12 residues. V was shortened by 3 bases and J by 4 bases, with 6 bases between the two germline ends. The CDR3 DNA reads as TGTGCCAGCAGCTTTATGATCACTGAAGCTTTCTTT. Translated: CASSFMITEAFF.

The rearrangement joins TRBV11-2 to TRBJ2-3; D remains ambiguous. From germline, CDR1 is SGHAT and CDR2 FQNNGV. The CDR3 has 15 amino acids. The germline V and J ends were trimmed by 5 bases and 0 bases, with 12 bases remaining between them. The CDR3 DNA is TGTGCCAGCAGCCTTCTTAGATCTAGCACAGATACGCAGTATTTT. Protein product: CASSLLRSSTDTQYF. The full variable domain, in which reference TRBV11-2 and TRBJ2-3 provide the parts outside the CDR3, is EAGVAQSPRYKIIEKRQSVAFWCNPISGHATLYWYQQILGQGPKLLIQFQNNGVVDDSQLPKDRFSAERLKGVDSTLKIQPAKLEDSAVYLCASSLLRSSTDTQYFGPGTRLTVL.

The chain is built from TRBV4-1 and TRBJ1-4; 7 bases fit TRBD1. The V segment lost 4 bases and the J segment 6 bases; nucleotides outside the gene matches: 11. The CDR3 runs 16 residues. Germline assignment: CDR1 MGHRA and CDR2 YSYEKL. The CDR3 loop reads CASSPREAGGDEKLFF. In DNA, the CDR3 is TGCGCCAGCAGCCCCCGAGAGGCAGGGGGGGATGAAAAACTGTTTTTT.

This chain uses TRBV29-1 with TRBJ1-5; TRBD1 is a possible D gene (5 bases). CDR1 and CDR2 (germline): SQVTM, ANQGSEA. This CDR3 contains 14 residues. V shed 4 bases and J shed 0 bases, with 10 bases lying between them. CDR3 coding DNA: TGCAGCGTTGCTCAGGGAAGTAGCAATCAGCCCCAGCATTTT. This sequence encodes CSVAQGSSNQPQHF.

This clone was counted a single time. The chain recombines TRBV7-2 with TRBJ1-2, with D unclear. V lost 0 bases and J 2 bases, leaving 4 bases between the germline ends. Germline V gene lookup returns CDR1 SGHTA and CDR2 FQGNSA. The CDR3 covers 13 residues. CDR3 residues: CASSLAGNYGYTF. In DNA, the CDR3 is TGTGCCAGCAGCTTAGCTGGAAACTATGGCTACACCTTC.